The 14 T cell receptor beta chains below all came from one sample that was sequenced in a study of graft-versus-host responses after intestinal transplantation (dated by TCRdb to the early 2020s). Per the publication, the time point label means: cells obtained before transplantation from donor or recipient. Their antigens remain unidentified. Library method: the immunoSEQ multiplex PCR assay. TCRdb holds this immuneACCESS table with in-frame rearrangements only. Some clones are missing; in checked studies, unresolved V genes explain under half, and the rest has no known cause. For this sample the table gives 85,000 to 90,000 clones, of which roughly 88% were detected only once. The ten largest clones add up to around 0.11% of the sample. This material consisted of unstimulated CD4+ T cells sorted from spleen or lymph node cells, taken before intestinal transplant. The receptors come from a human donor who received an intestinal transplant.

The rearrangement links TRBV7-2 to TRBJ2-3, with D perhaps TRBD2 (7 bases). Trimming removed 6 bases from V and 2 bases from J, with 21 bases in between. Germline CDR1 and CDR2: SGHTA and FQGNSA. The CDR3 consists of 17 residues. The CDR3 protein is CASRKGGGSGHTDTQYF. The DNA for the CDR3 is TGTGCCAGCAGAAAAGGGGGGGGCTCGGGTCACACAGATACGCAGTATTTT.

This chain joins TRBV6-1 and TRBJ2-7, with TRBD1 matching 7 bases. J was trimmed by 4 bases and V by 4 bases; bases with no gene match: 13. CDR3 length: 16 amino acids. CDR1 is MNHNS and CDR2 is SASEGT in the germline V gene. The CDR3 is CASSADVGTAKYEQYF. DNA for the CDR3: TGTGCCAGCAGTGCAGACGTGGGGACAGCCAAGTACGAGCAGTACTTC.

The chain joins TRBV6-6 to TRBJ1-3, with a possible D match to TRBD1 (6 bases). The CDR3 length is 14 residues. The ends were cut back, 7 bases at V and 4 bases at J, with 14 bases in the middle. Germline V gene sequence: CDR1 MNHNY, CDR2 SVGAGI (reference sequence). The CDR3 bases are TGTGCCAGCATGGGCACAGGGCTAGGAAACACCATATATTTT. This encodes CASMGTGLGNTIYF.

V and J are TRBV9 and TRBJ1-3; a possible D gene is TRBD1 (5 bases). The V end lost 0 bases, the J end lost 4 bases, and 14 bases lay between the germline ends. Germline loops: CDR1 SGDLS, CDR2 YYNGEE. The CDR3 is 16 amino acids. This chain's CDR3 is CASSVVSGGVGNTIYF. The DNA of the CDR3 is TGTGCCAGCAGCGTAGTTTCTGGGGGGGTAGGAAACACCATATATTTT.

The chain couples TRBV10-3 to TRBJ2-3; 7 nucleotides match TRBD1. CDR1 ENHRY and CDR2 SYGVKD come from the germline V gene. V shed 6 bases, J shed 2 bases, and the junction held 5 bases outside the gene matches. The CDR3 has 14 residues. CDR3 bases: TGTGCCATCAGCAAAACAGGGGCCACAGATACGCAGTATTTT. Protein sequence: CAISKTGATDTQYF.

V is TRBV11-2 and J is TRBJ1-5, with TRBD1 as a possible D gene (5 bases). The germline gives CDR1 SGHAT, CDR2 FQNNGV. The CDR3 has 15 residues. With 1 base removed from V and 7 bases from J, the gap between germline ends came to 14 bases. The CDR3 coding sequence is TGTGCCAGCAGCTTAGGGCCCGGGGGGGGGCAGCCCCAGCATTTT. As protein: CASSLGPGGGQPQHF.

This clone has only one observation. This chain links TRBV5-4 with TRBJ2-5, with 12 bases fitting TRBD2. After removal of 1 base from V and 8 bases from J, the junction contained 9 bases not matched to a gene. Germline lookup yields CDR1 SGHNT and CDR2 YYREEE (reference sequence). This CDR3 has 16 amino acids. CDR3 nucleotide sequence: TGTGCCAGCAGCTTGCCACTAGCGGGGGGCATCATCACCCAGTACTTC. Amino acid sequence: CASSLPLAGGIITQYF.

The chain links TRBV7-2 to TRBJ1-1; 7 bases agree with TRBD1. The V and J ends lost 1 base and 1 base, in that order; junction bases with no gene match: 3. CDR1 and CDR2 from the germline V gene are SGHTA and FQGNSA. There are 15 residues in the CDR3. CDR3 nucleotides: TGTGCCAGCAGCTTAGGGTCAGGGGGGAACACTGAAGCTTTCTTT. Translating it yields CASSLGSGGNTEAFF.

This sequence joins TRBV18 and TRBJ2-3, with 7 bases identical to TRBD1. CDR1 and CDR2 from the germline V gene are KGHSH and LQKENI. V lost 0 bases to trimming and J lost 1 base; unmatched junction nucleotides: 7. The CDR3 runs to 17 residues. This chain's CDR3 is CASSPPDRFLRTDTQYF. The CDR3 nucleotides read TGTGCCAGCTCACCACCGGACAGGTTCTTGCGCACAGATACGCAGTATTTT.

The chain has TRBV6-5 and TRBJ1-2; no clear D gene. This CDR3 is built from 14 residues. V lost 5 bases and J lost 4, with 14 bases in between. Germline CDR1 and CDR2: MNHEY and SVGAGI. The CDR3 bases are TGTGCCAGCAGTACCCTACAGCCTGGCTATGGCTACACCTTC. It encodes CASSTLQPGYGYTF.

The chain links TRBV6-5 to TRBJ2-7; TRBD1 matches 7 bases. Per the germline V gene, CDR1 is MNHEY and CDR2 is SVGAGI. The V and J ends lost 0 bases and 6 bases, in that order; junction bases with no gene match: 5. There are 14 residues in the CDR3. The CDR3 DNA sequence: TGTGCCAGCAGTTACTCGACAGGGAAGGTCGAGCAGTACTTC. Its protein product is CASSYSTGKVEQYF.

The chain joins TRBV9 to TRBJ2-5; D uncertain. This CDR3 comprises 14 residues. V lost 0 bases to trimming and J lost 4 bases, with 10 bases between them. Germline V CDR1 and CDR2: SGDLS, YYNGEE. The CDR3 DNA is TGTGCCAGCAGCGTAGATATCAGACTAGAGACCCAGTACTTC. Its translation: CASSVDIRLETQYF.

This clone was seen just once. The J gene is TRBJ2-4, the V gene TRBV15, with a possible D match to TRBD1 (7 bases). The V and J ends lost 1 base and 6 bases respectively, with 16 bases between them. The CDR3 has 16 residues. Germline CDR1 reads LNHNV; CDR2 reads YYDKDF (reference sequence). The CDR3 region is CATSRGIAGQLNIQYF. CDR3 DNA sequence: TGTGCCACCAGCAGAGGAATCGCGGGACAGCTAAACATTCAGTACTTC.

The chain employs TRBV6-1 and TRBJ1-2; 7 bases are a match to TRBD1. Germline loops: CDR1 MNHNS, CDR2 SASEGT. CDR3 length equals 14 residues. With V trimmed by 6 bases and J by 8 bases, 12 bases remained unmatched. The CDR3 reads CASRQQGPGVGYTF. The CDR3 DNA reads as TGTGCCAGCAGGCAACAGGGGCCTGGCGTGGGCTACACCTTC.